These T cell receptor beta chains were read from a single sample in a study of cytomegalovirus exposure and HLA in healthy donors. Sequencing was performed with immunoSEQ multiplex PCR; in TCRdb, only in-frame clones are kept and a portion is missing. The sample shows about 180,000 clones, roughly 70% of them seen only once. Material: PBMCs. All receptors derive from a male donor in good health and CMV-seronegative. The CDR3 runs from the conserved cysteine through the conserved F or W. A D gene is named only where the DNA matches it firmly. Clone size is stated in some rows and not others, as once, few, many or a class when expanded.

clone size: -; D gene: -; J gene: TRBJ1-3; CDR3 length: 15; V gene: TRBV11-2; CDR3 protein: CASSSAQGWVNTIYF; CDR3 DNA: TGTGCCAGCAGCTCCGCCCAGGGTTGGGTAAACACCATATATTTT
clone size: -; D gene: TRBD1; J gene: TRBJ2-1; CDR3 length: 16; V gene: TRBV7-8; CDR3 protein: CASSLGGTGAYNEQFF; CDR3 DNA: TGTGCCAGCAGCTTAGGAGGGACAGGGGCGTACAATGAGCAGTTCTTC
clone size: -; D gene: TRBD1; J gene: TRBJ2-7; CDR3 length: 18; V gene: TRBV30; CDR3 protein: CACVRDRGRGVNSYEQYF; CDR3 DNA: TGTGCCTGCGTGCGGGACAGGGGGCGCGGGGTTAATTCCTACGAGCAGTACTTC
clone size: -; D gene: -; J gene: TRBJ1-2; CDR3 length: 11; V gene: TRBV7-9; CDR3 protein: CASSFTGFYTF; CDR3 DNA: TGTGCCAGCAGCTTCACAGGGTTCTACACCTTC
clone size: -; D gene: -; J gene: TRBJ2-7; CDR3 length: 11; V gene: TRBV7-9; CDR3 protein: CSSSSNYEQYF; CDR3 DNA: TGTTCCAGCAGCTCAAACTACGAGCAGTACTTC
clone size: -; D gene: -; J gene: TRBJ2-2; CDR3 length: 13; V gene: TRBV7-3; CDR3 protein: CASSLKSAGELFF; CDR3 DNA: TGTGCCAGCAGCTTAAAATCGGCCGGGGAGCTGTTTTTT
clone size: -; D gene: TRBD1; J gene: TRBJ2-1; CDR3 length: 13; V gene: TRBV6-6; CDR3 protein: CASRSGQGNEQFF; CDR3 DNA: TGTGCCAGCAGATCGGGACAGGGGAATGAGCAGTTCTTC
clone size: -; D gene: TRBD2; J gene: TRBJ2-3; CDR3 length: 14; V gene: TRBV7-2; CDR3 protein: CATGSGRATDTQYF; CDR3 DNA: TGTGCCACGGGTAGCGGGAGGGCCACAGATACGCAGTATTTT
clone size: -; D gene: -; J gene: TRBJ2-6; CDR3 length: 15; V gene: TRBV28; CDR3 protein: CASSLEVSGANVLTF; CDR3 DNA: TGTGCCAGCAGTTTAGAGGTGTCTGGGGCCAACGTCCTGACTTTC
clone size: -; D gene: -; J gene: TRBJ2-7; CDR3 length: 10; V gene: TRBV28; CDR3 protein: CASSYYEQYF; CDR3 DNA: TGTGCCAGCAGCTACTACGAGCAGTACTTC
clone size: -; D gene: TRBD2; J gene: TRBJ2-1; CDR3 length: 16; V gene: TRBV19; CDR3 protein: CASRRVGLAGSYQQFF; CDR3 DNA: TGTGCCAGTAGGCGAGTCGGCCTAGCGGGAAGTTATCAGCAGTTCTTC
clone size: -; D gene: TRBD1; J gene: TRBJ2-3; CDR3 length: 15; V gene: TRBV18; CDR3 protein: CASKRTGVITDTQYF; CDR3 DNA: TGTGCCAGCAAAAGGACAGGGGTTATCACAGATACGCAGTATTTT
clone size: few; D gene: -; J gene: TRBJ1-5; CDR3 length: 15; V gene: TRBV4-1; CDR3 protein: CASSRWTEGGQPQHF; CDR3 DNA: TGCGCCAGCAGCCGTTGGACAGAAGGGGGTCAGCCCCAGCATTTT
clone size: few; D gene: -; J gene: TRBJ1-2; CDR3 length: 14; V gene: TRBV4-1; CDR3 protein: CASSQRNRGYGYTF; CDR3 DNA: TGCGCCAGCAGCCAAAGGAATAGGGGCTATGGCTACACCTTC
clone size: -; D gene: -; J gene: TRBJ2-7; CDR3 length: 15; V gene: TRBV5-4; CDR3 protein: CASSLGGYSSYEQYF; CDR3 DNA: TGTGCCAGCAGCTTGGGGGGCTACTCCTCCTACGAGCAGTACTTC
clone size: few; D gene: -; J gene: TRBJ1-2; CDR3 length: 15; V gene: TRBV6-6; CDR3 protein: CASSPLGEANYGYTF; CDR3 DNA: TGTGCCAGCAGTCCTCTCGGGGAGGCTAACTATGGCTACACCTTC
clone size: -; D gene: -; J gene: TRBJ2-6; CDR3 length: 16; V gene: TRBV7-3; CDR3 protein: CASSSLFSSGANVLTF; CDR3 DNA: TGTGCCAGCAGCTCCCTTTTCTCCTCTGGGGCCAACGTCCTGACTTTC
clone size: -; D gene: TRBD1; J gene: TRBJ1-3; CDR3 length: 14; V gene: TRBV14; CDR3 protein: CASSRTGSGNTIYF; CDR3 DNA: TGTGCCAGCAGCCGGACAGGCTCTGGAAACACCATATATTTT
clone size: once; D gene: TRBD2; J gene: TRBJ2-1; CDR3 length: 14; V gene: TRBV7-9; CDR3 protein: CASGLAGDYNEQFF; CDR3 DNA: TGTGCCAGCGGACTAGCGGGAGATTACAATGAGCAGTTCTTC
clone size: -; D gene: TRBD2; J gene: TRBJ2-3; CDR3 length: 15; V gene: TRBV2; CDR3 protein: CASSQLAGGSATQYF; CDR3 DNA: TGTGCCAGCAGCCAACTAGCGGGAGGCTCAGCTACGCAGTATTTT
clone size: -; D gene: -; J gene: TRBJ1-3; CDR3 length: 17; V gene: TRBV12-5; CDR3 protein: CASGLGGLKSSGNTIYF; CDR3 DNA: TGTGCTAGTGGTTTGGGAGGACTCAAAAGCTCTGGAAACACCATATATTTT
clone size: -; D gene: -; J gene: TRBJ1-1; CDR3 length: 12; V gene: TRBV6-5; CDR3 protein: CASTQAGTEAFF; CDR3 DNA: TGTGCCAGCACCCAAGCAGGGACTGAAGCTTTCTTT
clone size: -; D gene: TRBD2; J gene: TRBJ2-1; CDR3 length: 13; V gene: TRBV9; CDR3 protein: CASNKRGYNEQFF; CDR3 DNA: TGTGCCAGCAACAAGCGGGGGTACAATGAGCAGTTCTTC
clone size: once; D gene: -; J gene: TRBJ2-5; CDR3 length: 13; V gene: TRBV7-3; CDR3 protein: CASTRSPLREQYF; CDR3 DNA: TGTGCCAGCACCCGGAGCCCTTTGAGGGAGCAGTACTTC
clone size: -; D gene: TRBD1; J gene: TRBJ1-1; CDR3 length: 17; V gene: TRBV5-1; CDR3 protein: CASSLSFATGSNTEAFF; CDR3 DNA: TGCGCCAGCAGCTTGAGTTTCGCGACAGGGTCGAACACTGAAGCTTTCTTT
clone size: -; D gene: -; J gene: TRBJ2-5; CDR3 length: 16; V gene: TRBV4-1; CDR3 protein: CASSQENRGGSVAQYF; CDR3 DNA: TGCGCCAGCAGCCAAGAGAACAGGGGGGGCAGCGTGGCCCAGTACTTC
clone size: -; D gene: -; J gene: TRBJ2-7; CDR3 length: 15; V gene: TRBV5-5; CDR3 protein: CASSGQGISSYEQYF; CDR3 DNA: TGTGCCAGCAGTGGGCAGGGGATTAGCTCCTACGAGCAGTACTTC
clone size: -; D gene: -; J gene: TRBJ1-5; CDR3 length: 13; V gene: TRBV28; CDR3 protein: CASRPQARQPQHF; CDR3 DNA: TGTGCCAGCAGACCCCAGGCGCGTCAGCCCCAGCATTTT
clone size: once; D gene: -; J gene: TRBJ2-3; CDR3 length: 16; V gene: TRBV6-6; CDR3 protein: CASSYQISGGTDTQYF; CDR3 DNA: TGTGCCAGCAGTTACCAAATTAGCGGAGGCACAGATACGCAGTATTTT
clone size: -; D gene: TRBD2; J gene: TRBJ2-1; CDR3 length: 16; V gene: TRBV5-1; CDR3 protein: CASSLIASGIGNEQFF; CDR3 DNA: TGCGCCAGCAGCTTGATCGCTAGCGGGATCGGGAATGAGCAGTTCTTC
clone size: -; D gene: -; J gene: TRBJ1-5; CDR3 length: 14; V gene: TRBV7-9; CDR3 protein: CASSLVNTVQPQHF; CDR3 DNA: TGTGCCAGCAGCTTAGTGAACACAGTTCAGCCCCAGCATTTT
clone size: once; D gene: TRBD2; J gene: TRBJ2-1; CDR3 length: 15; V gene: TRBV30; CDR3 protein: CACHSSSGTNNEQFF; CDR3 DNA: TGTGCCTGTCATTCCTCTAGCGGGACCAACAATGAGCAGTTCTTC
clone size: -; D gene: -; J gene: TRBJ2-2; CDR3 length: 14; V gene: TRBV30; CDR3 protein: CASDRGLTSGELFF; CDR3 DNA: TGTGCCAGCGATCGGGGTTTAACTTCGGGGGAGCTGTTTTTT
clone size: -; D gene: TRBD1; J gene: TRBJ2-7; CDR3 length: 15; V gene: TRBV7-8; CDR3 protein: CASSFQGQGTVEQYF; CDR3 DNA: TGTGCCAGCAGCTTCCAGGGACAGGGGACTGTAGAGCAGTACTTC
clone size: -; D gene: TRBD1; J gene: TRBJ1-5; CDR3 length: 12; V gene: TRBV30; CDR3 protein: CAWSQDRQPQHF; CDR3 DNA: TGTGCCTGGAGTCAGGACAGGCAGCCCCAGCATTTT
clone size: -; D gene: -; J gene: TRBJ1-2; CDR3 length: 15; V gene: TRBV4-1; CDR3 protein: CASSQEATTNYGYTF; CDR3 DNA: TGCGCCAGCAGCCAAGAGGCCACAACTAACTATGGCTACACCTTC
clone size: -; D gene: TRBD1; J gene: TRBJ1-3; CDR3 length: 15; V gene: TRBV19; CDR3 protein: CASNPQGSSGNTIYF; CDR3 DNA: TGTGCCAGTAACCCACAGGGGAGCTCTGGAAACACCATATATTTT
clone size: few; D gene: TRBD1; J gene: TRBJ1-5; CDR3 length: 14; V gene: TRBV5-5; CDR3 protein: CASSWGQVGQPQHF; CDR3 DNA: TGTGCCAGCAGCTGGGGACAGGTGGGTCAGCCCCAGCATTTT
clone size: -; D gene: TRBD1; J gene: TRBJ2-2; CDR3 length: 16; V gene: TRBV5-4; CDR3 protein: CASSSGDRGYTGELFF; CDR3 DNA: TGTGCCAGCAGCTCGGGGGACAGGGGTTACACCGGGGAGCTGTTTTTT
clone size: -; D gene: TRBD1; J gene: TRBJ1-1; CDR3 length: 16; V gene: TRBV7-2; CDR3 protein: CASSKSQGATGTEAFF; CDR3 DNA: TGTGCCAGCAGCAAGTCACAGGGGGCTACGGGCACTGAAGCTTTCTTT
clone size: few; D gene: -; J gene: TRBJ1-5; CDR3 length: 14; V gene: TRBV28; CDR3 protein: CASVSLSGNQPQHF; CDR3 DNA: TGTGCCAGCGTAAGTTTGTCGGGTAATCAGCCCCAGCATTTT
clone size: -; D gene: -; J gene: TRBJ2-7; CDR3 length: 13; V gene: TRBV7-9; CDR3 protein: CASSLDSSYEQYF; CDR3 DNA: TGTGCCAGCAGCCTTGACAGTTCCTACGAGCAGTACTTC
clone size: -; D gene: -; J gene: TRBJ2-4; CDR3 length: 13; V gene: TRBV5-1; CDR3 protein: CASSLGQINIQYF; CDR3 DNA: TGCGCCAGCAGCTTGGGACAGATAAACATTCAGTACTTC
clone size: -; D gene: -; J gene: TRBJ2-7; CDR3 length: 13; V gene: TRBV7-8; CDR3 protein: CASSLERNLEQYF; CDR3 DNA: TGTGCCAGCAGCTTAGAGAGGAATCTCGAGCAGTACTTC
clone size: -; D gene: -; J gene: TRBJ2-6; CDR3 length: 15; V gene: TRBV7-9; CDR3 protein: CASSSVRSGANVLTF; CDR3 DNA: TGTGCCAGCAGCTCGGTCCGCTCTGGGGCCAACGTCCTGACTTTC
clone size: -; D gene: -; J gene: TRBJ1-2; CDR3 length: 14; V gene: TRBV28; CDR3 protein: CASSWGGSNYGYTF; CDR3 DNA: TGTGCCAGCAGTTGGGGAGGTTCTAACTATGGCTACACCTTC